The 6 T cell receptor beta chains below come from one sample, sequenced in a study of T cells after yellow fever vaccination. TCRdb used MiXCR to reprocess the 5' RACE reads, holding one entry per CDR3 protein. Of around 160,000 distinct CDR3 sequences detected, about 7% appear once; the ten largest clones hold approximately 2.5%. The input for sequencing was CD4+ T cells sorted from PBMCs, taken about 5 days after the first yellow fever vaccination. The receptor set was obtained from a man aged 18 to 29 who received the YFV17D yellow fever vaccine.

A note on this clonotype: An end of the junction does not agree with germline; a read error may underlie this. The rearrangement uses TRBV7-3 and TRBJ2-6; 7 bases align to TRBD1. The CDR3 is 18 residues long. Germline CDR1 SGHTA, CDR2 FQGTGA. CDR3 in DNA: TGTGCCAGCAGCTCCCCGACAGGGAAGTTTTCTGTGGCCAACGTCCTGACTTTC. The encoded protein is CASSSPTGKFSVANVLTF.

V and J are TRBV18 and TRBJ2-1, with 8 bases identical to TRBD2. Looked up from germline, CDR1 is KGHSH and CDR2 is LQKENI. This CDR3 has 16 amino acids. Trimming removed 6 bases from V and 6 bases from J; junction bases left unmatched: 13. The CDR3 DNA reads TGTGCCAGCTCCCCGTCGCGCGGGGGGACCTTCAATGAGCAGTTCTTC. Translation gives CASSPSRGGTFNEQFF.

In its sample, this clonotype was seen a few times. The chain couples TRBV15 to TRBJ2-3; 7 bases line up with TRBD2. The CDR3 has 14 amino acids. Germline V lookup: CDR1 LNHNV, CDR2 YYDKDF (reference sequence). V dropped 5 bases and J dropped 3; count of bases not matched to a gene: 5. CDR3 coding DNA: TGTGCCACCAGCCCGGGACTACCGACAGATACGCAGTATTTT. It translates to CATSPGLPTDTQYF.

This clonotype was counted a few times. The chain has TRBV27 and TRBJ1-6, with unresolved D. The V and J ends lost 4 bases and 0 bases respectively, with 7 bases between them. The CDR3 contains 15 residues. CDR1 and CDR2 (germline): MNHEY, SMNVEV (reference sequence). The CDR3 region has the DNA TGTGCCAGCAGTTCTTATAGCTCCTATAATTCACCCCTCCACTTT. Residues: CASSSYSSYNSPLHF.

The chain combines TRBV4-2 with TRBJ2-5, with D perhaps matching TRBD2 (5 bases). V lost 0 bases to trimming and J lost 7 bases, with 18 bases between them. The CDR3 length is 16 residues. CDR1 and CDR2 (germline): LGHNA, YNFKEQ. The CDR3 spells CASSQDSGTNFGTQYF. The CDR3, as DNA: TGTGCCAGCAGCCAAGACAGCGGAACGAACTTCGGGACCCAGTACTTC.

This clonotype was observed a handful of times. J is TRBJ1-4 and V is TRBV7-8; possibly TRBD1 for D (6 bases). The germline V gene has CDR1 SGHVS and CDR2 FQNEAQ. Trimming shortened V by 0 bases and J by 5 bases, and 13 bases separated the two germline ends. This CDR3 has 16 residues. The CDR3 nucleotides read TGTGCCAGCAGCTTAGCGATCAGGGGTCCCAATGAAAAACTGTTTTTT. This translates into CASSLAIRGPNEKLFF.